Listed here are 30 T cell receptor beta chains from one sample, sequenced in a study of tissue T cells after allogeneic stem cell transplantation. Here immunoSEQ multiplex PCR was the method, and the copy in TCRdb shows in-frame clones only, minus some. Here the sample spans tens of thousands of clones, around 73% being singletons. Sequenced input: sorted cells pooled from one or two spleens. These receptors originate from a pool of C57BL/6 mice in good health.

This clone was counted a few times. Gene labels here are mouse ones. The read ends 1 residue early relative to the CDR3; the germline J gene fills the gap. This chain uses TRBV13-1 with TRBJ1-4, with D perhaps matching TRBD1 (6 bases). CDR1 and CDR2 (germline): NSHNY, SYGAGN. The ends were cut back, 5 bases at V and 0 bases at J, with 17 bases in the middle. This CDR3 is 17 amino acids long. CDR3 residues: CASRTGQNLISNERLFF. CDR3 DNA (partial): TGTGCCAGCAGAACCGGACAGAACCTAATTTCCAACGAAAGATTATTT. Looking up the rest from reference TRBV13-1 and TRBJ1-4 gives the full variable domain: EAAVTQSPRNKVTVTGGNVTLSCRQTNSHNYMYWYRQDTGHGLRLIHYSYGAGNLRIGDVPDGYKATRTTQEDFFLLLELASPSQTSLYFCASRTGQNLISNERLFFGHGTKLSVL.

On this clone itself: Germline and genes: mouse. The read terminates 1 residue before the CDR3 end, so the remaining end is supplied by the germline J gene. The V call is TRBV5, the J call TRBJ2-4; maybe TRBD2 (6 bases). This CDR3 region has 15 residues. The germline V gene has CDR1 LGHNA and CDR2 YNLKQL (reference sequence). The V gene lost 0 bases and the J gene lost 0 bases, with 7 bases spanning the gap. The CDR3 sequence: CASSQDLGSQNTLYF. CDR3 DNA (partial): TGTGCCAGCAGCCAAGATCTGGGGAGTCAAAACACCTTGTAC.

A note on this clone: Mouse gene names and germline throughout. This chain's CDR3 is CASSSGRNTEVFF. The part of the CDR3 DNA that was read is TGTGCCAGCAGCTCGGGACGGAACACAGAAGTCTTC. The gene calls are TRBV4 and TRBJ1-1; tentative D call: TRBD1 (5 bases). The read is 1 residue too short to cover the CDR3 end, so that end is filled in from the germline J gene. Trimming left V 4 bases short and J 1 base short, with 7 bases between. This CDR3 contains 13 residues. Germline V gene sequence: CDR1 LGHDT, CDR2 YNNKQL (reference sequence).

This clone was seen a few times. Any gene name here is a mouse gene name. The CDR3 goes on 1 residue after the read ends, and that part is filled in from the germline J gene. The genes are TRBV1 and TRBJ2-7; 11 nucleotides agree with TRBD2. CDR1 and CDR2 from the germline V gene are NSQYPW and LRSPGD (reference sequence). The CDR3 has 14 residues. After removal of 6 bases from V and 6 bases from J, the junction contained 7 bases not matched to a gene. CDR3 protein: CTCSDPGLGVEQYF. CDR3 DNA, as far as it was read: TGCACCTGCAGCGACCCGGGACTGGGGGTTGAACAGTAC. Supplemented by reference TRBV1 and TRBJ2-7, the full variable domain reads VTLLEQNPRWRLVPRGQAVNLRCILKNSQYPWMSWYQQDLQKQLQWLFTLRSPGDKEVKSLPGADYLATRVTDTELRLQVANMSQGRTLYCTCSDPGLGVEQYFGPGTRLTVL.

This clone was counted a few times. Germline and genes: mouse. The DNA read from the CDR3 is TGTGCCAGCAGTCTGTCACAAATCTATGAACAGTAC. Protein product: CASSLSQIYEQY. The entire CDR3 sequence reads CASSLSQIYEQYF. V is TRBV26 and J is TRBJ2-7; no reliable D call. The CDR3 end falls 1 residue outside the read, so it is completed with the germline J gene. Germline values: CDR1 KGHPV, CDR2 FQNQEV (reference sequence). Trimming left V 0 bases short and J 3 bases short, with 6 bases between. The CDR3 loop spans 13 amino acids.

As for this clone: Gene names are mouse gene names. Here the CDR3 reads CASNGVGQGAGEQYF. The DNA read from the CDR3 is TGTGCCAGCAATGGAGTGGGACAGGGGGCTGGGGAACAGTAC. The rearrangement joins TRBV13-1 to TRBJ2-7; 12 nucleotides align to TRBD1. The read ends 1 residue before the CDR3 terminus; that terminus is restored from the germline J gene. Trimming cost V 6 bases and J 7 bases; bases outside gene matches: 11. The CDR3 extends over 15 amino acids. Germline CDR1 is NSHNY and CDR2 is SYGAGN.

Of note for this clone: Gene labels here are mouse ones. Sequencing ends 1 residue short of the CDR3 end; the germline J gene provides the rest. This sequence joins TRBV3 and TRBJ2-5; 10 nucleotides match TRBD1. CDR1 SNHLY and CDR2 FYNGKV come from the germline V gene (reference sequence). CDR3 length: 15 residues. After removal of 1 base from V and 3 bases from J, the junction contained 1 base not matched to a gene. CDR3 bases read: TGTGCCAGCAGCTTAGAGGGACAGGGGCAAGACACCCAGTAC. This translates into CASSLEGQGQDTQY. The entire CDR3 sequence reads CASSLEGQGQDTQYF.

This clone appeared a few times. Gene labels here are mouse ones. The CDR3 goes on 1 residue after the read ends, and that part is filled in from the germline J gene. This chain joins TRBV2 and TRBJ2-7, with TRBD1 identical over 11 bases. The CDR3 is 15 amino acids. The J segment lost 6 bases and the V segment lost 0 bases, leaving 4 bases of the junction unmatched. CDR1 is LGHNA and CDR2 is YSYQKL in the germline V gene. The part of the CDR3 DNA that was read is TGTGCCAGCAGCCAAGACGGGACAGGGGGTGGTGAACAGTAC. Protein: CASSQDGTGGGEQY. The CDR3, in full, reads CASSQDGTGGGEQYF.

In regard to this clone: Here the gene names and germline are mouse. The read ends 1 residue shy of where the CDR3 ends; the end is completed using the germline J gene. This chain joins TRBV13-2 and TRBJ2-5; TRBD2 agrees at 8 bases. Per germline, CDR1 NNHNN and CDR2 SYGAGS (reference sequence). Unmatched junction bases numbered 0, after V lost 2 bases and J lost 1 base. The CDR3 has 14 amino acids. CDR3 DNA, as far as it was read: TGTGCCAGCGGTGAACTGGGGGACCAAGACACCCAGTAC. This encodes CASGELGDQDTQY. The full CDR3 reads CASGELGDQDTQYF.

In regard to this clone: Mouse germline and gene names are used. The sequenced fragment ends 1 residue before the CDR3 boundary, so the rest is inferred from the germline J gene. The rearrangement uses TRBV13-2 and TRBJ2-7; possibly TRBD2 for D (5 bases). With 0 bases removed from V and 3 bases from J, the gap between germline ends came to 7 bases. The CDR3 is 13 residues long. Germline V gene sequence: CDR1 NNHNN, CDR2 SYGAGS (reference sequence). CDR3 region: CASGDAGLYEQYF. Incomplete CDR3 DNA: TGTGCCAGCGGTGATGCCGGACTCTATGAACAGTAC.

With respect to this clone: Mouse names are used for the genes. Coverage ceases 1 residue before the CDR3 finishes, and the germline J gene fills in the end. This sequence joins TRBV13-1 and TRBJ1-1; D is ambiguous. The CDR3 consists of 11 residues. CDR1 is NSHNY, CDR2 SYGAGN, per germline. Trimming took 5 bases from V and 5 from J, leaving 7 bases between them. CDR3 residues: CASRTGTEVFF. The CDR3 DNA, read in part, is TGTGCCAGCAGAACCGGGACAGAAGTCTTC.

Concerning this clone: Genes and germline come from the mouse. The sequence runs out 1 residue before the end of the CDR3; the remainder is reconstructed from the germline J gene. V gene TRBV1 combines with J gene TRBJ2-4; 10 nucleotides match TRBD2. Trimming at V came to 4 bases and at J to 2 bases, leaving 12 bases not matched to a gene. Per the germline V gene, CDR1 is NSQYPW and CDR2 is LRSPGD (reference sequence). The CDR3 extends over 18 amino acids. CDR3 DNA, as far as it was read: TGCACCTGCAGTGATCCCTCCTGGGGGGGCGCAGATCAAAACACCTTGTAC. Translated, it gives CTCSDPSWGGADQNTLY. The CDR3, in full, reads CTCSDPSWGGADQNTLYF.

Details on this clone: Gene names refer to mouse genes. The missing CDR3 end, 1 residue past where the read stops, is filled in from the germline J gene. The rearrangement joins TRBV5 to TRBJ2-3; D could derive from TRBD1 or TRBD2 (5 bases each). Trimming took off 4 bases at V and 0 bases at J, with 11 bases between the two ends. CDR3 size: 15 residues. Germline V lookup: CDR1 LGHNA, CDR2 YNLKQL (reference sequence). The CDR3 here is CASSPRGSSAETLYF. CDR3 DNA (partial): TGTGCCAGCAGCCCCCGGGGGTCTAGTGCAGAAACGCTGTAT.

A single count supports this clone. These gene names are mouse names. The CDR3 loop is CASSTAPSNERLFF. CDR3 DNA, as far as it was read: TGTGCCAGCAGTACAGCGCCTTCCAACGAAAGATTATTT. The rearrangement links TRBV19 to TRBJ1-4; D ambiguous. Read sequence stops 1 residue before the CDR3 end, and the germline J gene provides the missing end. The CDR3 sequence is 14 residues long. V lost 3 bases and J lost 1, with 7 bases in between. Germline CDR1 FNHDT, CDR2 SITEND (reference sequence).

This clone was seen once. The gene names here belong to mouse. Read sequence stops 1 residue before the CDR3 end, and the germline J gene provides the missing end. This rearrangement joins TRBV2 to TRBJ2-2; 8 bases align to TRBD1. The CDR3 consists of 15 residues. V dropped 3 bases and J dropped 0; count of bases not matched to a gene: 0. Germline loops: CDR1 LGHNA, CDR2 YSYQKL. The CDR3 bases that were read are TGTGCCAGCAGCCAGGGACAGGCAAACACCGGGCAGCTCTAC. It is translated as CASSQGQANTGQLY. The whole CDR3 is CASSQGQANTGQLYF.

In this sample, this clone turned up a few times. The genes are named according to mouse. The observed sequence ends 1 residue before the CDR3 terminus, with the missing tail filled in from the germline J gene. V and J are TRBV20 and TRBJ2-7; 8 nucleotides agree with TRBD2. The J segment lost 3 bases and the V segment lost 0 bases, leaving 4 bases of the junction unmatched. CDR1 is GFQATS and CDR2 is STVNSAI in the germline V gene. The CDR3 is 14 residues long. CDR3 DNA (partial): TGTGGTGCTAGGGATCTGGGGGGCGACTATGAACAGTAC. Encoded protein: CGARDLGGDYEQY. In full, the CDR3 reads CGARDLGGDYEQYF.

Worth noting for this clone: Gene names refer to mouse genes. The CDR3 is cut off 1 residue early in the read; its end comes from the germline J gene. The V call is TRBV19, the J call TRBJ1-1; D is uncertain. The CDR3 has 11 residues. V was cut by 2 bases and J by 7 bases, with 6 bases left in between. Germline loops: CDR1 FNHDT, CDR2 SITEND (reference sequence). CDR3 DNA (partial): TGTGCCAGCAGTATTACAAAAGAAGTCTTC. Its protein is CASSITKEVF. The whole CDR3 sequence is CASSITKEVFF.

Points on this clone: Mouse germline and gene names are used. Read data end 1 residue before the CDR3 end; the end is taken from the germline J gene. The chain employs TRBV5 and TRBJ1-4; 9 bases match TRBD1. Germline assignment: CDR1 LGHNA and CDR2 YNLKQL (reference sequence). Trimming at V came to 5 bases and at J to 6 bases, leaving 7 bases not matched to a gene. This CDR3 is built from 15 residues. Incomplete CDR3 DNA: TGTGCCAGCAGCGCCCGGGACAGGGAAGACGAAAGATTATTT. Encoded protein: CASSARDREDERLF. The entire CDR3 reads CASSARDREDERLFF.

As for this clone: Germline and genes: mouse. Read coverage stops 1 residue before the CDR3 terminus; the germline J gene supplies the remainder. This chain connects TRBV31 to TRBJ1-1; D is uncertain. Germline lookup yields CDR1 GKSSPN and CDR2 SITVG. Trimming removed 2 bases at V and 0 bases at J, with 7 bases between. The CDR3 totals 13 residues. The CDR3 sequence: CAWSTIANTEVFF. CDR3 DNA, as far as it was read: TGTGCCTGGAGTACCATTGCAAACACAGAAGTCTTC.

As concerns this clone: The germline and genes are mouse ones. Incomplete CDR3 DNA: TGTGCCTGGAGTCTATTGCCGGGACAGGGCACCTATGAACAGTAC. Its translation is CAWSLLPGQGTYEQY. In full, the CDR3 reads CAWSLLPGQGTYEQYF. This chain links TRBV31 with TRBJ2-7, with 9 bases aligning to TRBD1. Read coverage stops 1 residue before the CDR3 terminus; the germline J gene supplies the remainder. Germline-derived CDR1 and CDR2 are GKSSPN and SITVG. CDR3 length: 16 residues. V shed 0 bases, J shed 2 bases, and the junction held 8 bases outside the gene matches.

This clone was detected only a few times. Mouse germline and gene names are used. Read sequence stops 1 residue before the CDR3 end, and the germline J gene provides the missing end. The chain combines TRBV19 with TRBJ2-7, with 9 bases fitting TRBD2. The junction had 3 bases not matched to a gene; V was cut back by 5 bases and J by 3 bases. CDR1 FNHDT and CDR2 SITEND come from the germline V gene (reference sequence). CDR3 length: 13 amino acids. The CDR3 loop reads CASRPTGGYEQYF. Partial CDR3 DNA: TGTGCCAGCAGGCCGACTGGGGGCTATGAACAGTAC.

A remark on this clone: The germline and genes are mouse ones. The read ends 1 residue shy of where the CDR3 ends; the end is completed using the germline J gene. The rearrangement joins TRBV13-2 to TRBJ2-1; 8 bases are shared with TRBD1. Trimming removed 2 bases from V and 5 bases from J; junction bases left unmatched: 3. Germline loops: CDR1 NNHNN, CDR2 SYGAGS (reference sequence). The CDR3 loop spans 14 amino acids. CDR3 loop: CASGEHRGDAEQFF. The sequenced part of the CDR3 DNA is TGTGCCAGCGGTGAACACAGGGGGGATGCTGAGCAGTTC.

About this clone: The gene symbols are mouse symbols. The read ends 1 residue early relative to the CDR3; the germline J gene fills the gap. The V and J genes are TRBV13-3 and TRBJ1-1; tentatively, D is TRBD1 (5 bases). This CDR3 region has 12 residues. The germline V gene has CDR1 NNHDY and CDR2 SYVADS. Trimming removed 6 bases from V and 0 bases from J, with 6 bases in between. The covered CDR3 bases are TGTGCCAGCACGACAGCAAACACAGAAGTCTTC. It encodes CASTTANTEVF. The whole CDR3 region reads CASTTANTEVFF.

Notes on this clone: Mouse gene names apply. The CDR3 DNA, read in part, is TGTGCCTGGAGCCCTTTTCCGGGACAGGGGGGCCAGGCTCCGCTT. This translates into CAWSPFPGQGGQAPL. The entire CDR3 sequence reads CAWSPFPGQGGQAPLF. The gene calls are TRBV31 and TRBJ1-5; TRBD1 matches 11 bases. The CDR3 end falls 1 residue outside the read, so it is completed with the germline J gene. The CDR3 is 16 amino acids. Per germline, CDR1 GKSSPN and CDR2 SITVG. V was pared by 3 bases and J by 6 bases, with 10 bases of the junction left unmatched.

Points on this clone: These gene names are mouse names. Read sequence stops 1 residue before the CDR3 end, and the germline J gene provides the missing end. V usage is TRBV15 and J usage is TRBJ2-3; the D gene could be TRBD1 or TRBD2 (5 bases each). From germline, CDR1 is SGHND and CDR2 FRSKSL. This CDR3 is 14 amino acids long. The germline V and J ends were trimmed by 4 bases and 0 bases, with 8 bases remaining between them. The sequenced part of the CDR3 DNA is TGTGCCAGCAGTTATGGGGCTAGTGCAGAAACGCTGTAT. Protein sequence: CASSYGASAETLY. The CDR3 reads in full as CASSYGASAETLYF.

In its sample, this clone was seen a few times. Gene names and germline match the mouse. The read comes to an end 1 residue before the CDR3 does, leaving the germline J gene to fill in the end. The chain employs TRBV26 and TRBJ2-7; the match to TRBD1 covers 8 bases. The J segment lost 4 bases and the V segment lost 4 bases, leaving 3 bases of the junction unmatched. The CDR3 has 13 amino acids. The V gene's germline CDR1 is KGHPV and CDR2 FQNQEV (reference sequence). The CDR3 sequence: CASSPQGGYEQYF. The sequenced CDR3 bases are TGTGCCAGCAGTCCACAGGGGGGTTATGAACAGTAC.

About this clone itself: A read error may account for a junction end that differs from germline. Gene names refer to mouse genes. The read halts 1 residue ahead of the CDR3 end, with the missing end drawn from the germline J gene. This chain connects TRBV20 to TRBJ2-3, with D perhaps TRBD2 (6 bases). Per germline, CDR1 GFQATS and CDR2 STVNSAI. The CDR3 runs to 14 residues. This CDR3 is CGARPGTSAGTLYF. CDR3 DNA, as far as it was read: TGTGGTGCTAGGCCGGGGACTAGTGCAGGAACGCTGTAT. The complete variable domain, with remaining parts taken from reference TRBV20 and TRBJ2-3, reads GALVYQYPRRTICKSGTSMRMECQAVGFQATSVAWYRQSPQKTFELIALSTVNSAIKYEQNFTQEKFPISHPNLSFSSMTVLNAYLEDRGLYLCGARPGTSAGTLYFGSGTRLTVL.

Points on this clone: Gene names refer to mouse genes. The observed sequence ends 1 residue before the CDR3 terminus, with the missing tail filled in from the germline J gene. J is TRBJ2-4 and V is TRBV2; D is undetermined. This CDR3 has 15 residues. Deletions cut 0 bases from V and 0 bases from J, with 7 bases between. CDR1 LGHNA and CDR2 YSYQKL come from the germline V gene. The DNA read from the CDR3 is TGTGCCAGCAGCCAAGATTGGGTTAGTCAAAACACCTTGTAC. Protein sequence: CASSQDWVSQNTLY. The complete CDR3 protein is CASSQDWVSQNTLYF.

This clone was seen more than once but under ten times. Gene names are mouse gene names. The sequence runs out 1 residue before the end of the CDR3; the remainder is reconstructed from the germline J gene. The chain carries TRBV21 and TRBJ2-1, with 9 bases fitting TRBD2. TRBV21 is known as an ORF, though its function is uncertain. The CDR3 extends over 16 amino acids. V lost 1 base to trimming and J lost 3 bases; unmatched junction nucleotides: 4. CDR3 sequence: CASSQFGGAPYAEQFF. The part of the CDR3 DNA that was read is TGTGCTAGCAGTCAATTTGGGGGGGCCCCCTATGCTGAGCAGTTC.

A word on this clone: Gene and germline names: mouse. The read terminates 1 residue before the CDR3 end, so the remaining end is supplied by the germline J gene. This rearrangement joins TRBV2 to TRBJ1-6; maybe TRBD1 (5 bases). Being an ORF, TRBJ1-6 has a function that is uncertain. CDR1 is LGHNA and CDR2 is YSYQKL in the germline V gene. The CDR3 is 13 residues long. Trimming removed 1 base from V and 7 bases from J, with 5 bases in between. The covered CDR3 bases are TGTGCCAGCAGCCAAGGACAGAATTCGCCCCTCTAC. Its translation: CASSQGQNSPLY. The whole CDR3 is CASSQGQNSPLYF.